A selection of T cell receptor beta chains follows, all from one sample in a study of blood T cell repertoires in COVID-19. The protocol was immunoSEQ multiplex PCR, while the TCRdb copy is restricted to in-frame clones and leaves out a portion. This table holds approximately 240,000 clones, 75% to 85% found once. Sequencing was done on a sample of peripheral blood. These receptors were taken from a human donor in a cohort sampled during active COVID-19. The CDR3 runs from the conserved cysteine through the conserved F or W. The D gene is left open where the match is weak. Rows give clone size only sometimes, using once, few, many, or a class for an expanded clone.

J,D,V,size,DNA,CDR3
TRBJ1-5,.,TRBV27,.,TGTGCCAGCAGCACGTATCGGAGTCAGCCCCAGCATTTT,CASSTYRSQPQHF
TRBJ2-2,TRBD1,TRBV7-6,.,TGTGCCAGCAGCTTAAGGACAGGGTACACCGGGGAGCTGTTTTTT,CASSLRTGYTGELFF
TRBJ2-5,TRBD2,TRBV7-8,.,TGTGCCAGCAGCTGGGGGACTAGCGGGGGCCGATTGGAGACCCAGTACTTC,CASSWGTSGGRLETQYF
TRBJ2-2,.,TRBV20-1,.,TGCAGTGACAGAGTGGCCTCAGAGCTGTTTTTT,CSDRVASELFF
TRBJ1-3,TRBD1,TRBV25-1,.,TGTGCCAGCAGTGCTGGACAGGGTAGGGGAGACACCATATATTTT,CASSAGQGRGDTIYF
TRBJ1-4,.,TRBV5-1,.,TGCGCCAGCAGCTTGTACGGTACGGGAACTAATGAAAAACTGTTTTTT,CASSLYGTGTNEKLFF
TRBJ2-5,TRBD2,TRBV4-2,.,TGTGCCAGCAGCAGGACTAGCGAGTCCCAAGAGACCCAGTACTTC,CASSRTSESQETQYF
TRBJ1-5,.,TRBV29-1,.,TGCAGCGTTGTCCTGGACTCGAGCAATCAGCCCCAGCATTTT,CSVVLDSSNQPQHF
TRBJ2-5,.,TRBV18,few,TGTGCCAGCTCACCAAGGATCTTGGGGCCTAGCCAAGAGACCCAGTACTTC,CASSPRILGPSQETQYF
TRBJ2-2,TRBD2,TRBV7-8,.,TGTGCCAGCAGCCTGTATAGCGGGGGGAACACCGGGGAGCTGTTTTTT,CASSLYSGGNTGELFF
TRBJ1-4,TRBD1,TRBV7-2,.,TGTGCCAGCACCTCCGGACAGGGGGGATTATCTAATGAAAAACTGTTTTTT,CASTSGQGGLSNEKLFF
TRBJ2-1,TRBD1,TRBV7-9,.,TGTGCCAGCAGCTTAGCAAGAAGATTGGGACAGGGGATGAATGAGCAGTTCTTC,CASSLARRLGQGMNEQFF
TRBJ1-3,.,TRBV19,.,TGTGCCAGTTCTGGGCTCTCTGGAAACACCATATATTTT,CASSGLSGNTIYF
TRBJ2-5,.,TRBV5-1,once,TGCGCCAGCAGCTTGGAACAGGGAAGGGAGACCCAGTACTTC,CASSLEQGRETQYF
TRBJ1-2,TRBD1,TRBV27,once,TGTGCCAGCAGTCCCCAACAGGGGGCGTCGGATGGCTATGGCTACACCTTC,CASSPQQGASDGYGYTF
TRBJ2-5,.,TRBV3-1/TRBV3-2,.,TGTGCCAGCAGCCCGGGACTCCAAGAGACCCAGTACTTC,CASSPGLQETQYF
TRBJ1-1,TRBD1,TRBV12-3/TRBV12-4,.,TGTGCCAGCAGTTCTCGGGACAGCTCTGGAGCTTTCTTT,CASSSRDSSGAFF
TRBJ2-3,.,TRBV24-1,.,TGTGCCACGTCAGGAAGCACAGATACGCAGTATTTT,CATSGSTDTQYF
TRBJ2-7,.,TRBV19,.,TGTGCCAGTAGTACCTTGGACAGCTACGAGCAGTACTTC,CASSTLDSYEQYF
TRBJ2-7,.,TRBV6-5,.,TGTGCCAGCAGTTTATTCAGGGTCGGCGGATCCTACGAGCAGTACTTC,CASSLFRVGGSYEQYF
TRBJ2-6,.,TRBV5-6,.,TGTGCCAGCAGCCCATTCACTGGGGCCAACGTCCTGACTTTC,CASSPFTGANVLTF
TRBJ1-2,.,TRBV6-6,once,TGTGCCGCCGGTGGGGGCGATAACTATGGCTACACCTTC,CAAGGGDNYGYTF
TRBJ2-6,TRBD1,TRBV5-1,.,TGCGCCAGCAGCTTGGAATTGGTCTACCGGGACAGGGGATCCTCTGGGGCCAACGTCCTGACTTTC,CASSLELVYRDRGSSGANVLTF
TRBJ2-7,TRBD1,TRBV5-1,once,TGCGCCAGCAGCTGGGGACAGCAAGCCTACGAGCAGTACTTC,CASSWGQQAYEQYF
TRBJ2-2,TRBD2,TRBV5-1,.,TGCGCCAGCAGCTTGATTGGACTAGCAAACACCGGGGAGCTGTTTTTT,CASSLIGLANTGELFF
TRBJ2-5,.,TRBV9,.,TGTGCCAGCAGCGTACCCGGACAGCAAGAGACCCAGTACTTC,CASSVPGQQETQYF
TRBJ1-6,.,TRBV14,.,TGTGCCAGCAGCCCTACGGGACTGGGTAATTCACCCCTCCACTTT,CASSPTGLGNSPLHF
TRBJ2-1,TRBD2,TRBV24-1,.,TGTGCCACCAGTGAGACCCCGGGACTAGCGGGAGGGCGGACATACAATGAGCAGTTCTTC,CATSETPGLAGGRTYNEQFF
TRBJ2-7,.,TRBV6-6,.,TGTGCCAGCAGTTACGCCCGGAGCTCAACCTACGAGCAGTACTTC,CASSYARSSTYEQYF
TRBJ2-3,TRBD2,TRBV4-2,once,TGTGCCAGCAGTCCAACATCGGGGGGGGTGGGAACAGATACGCAGTATTTT,CASSPTSGGVGTDTQYF
TRBJ2-5,TRBD2,TRBV23-1,.,TGCGCCAGCACTCGGGGACTAGCGGGATCAGAGACCCAGTACTTC,CASTRGLAGSETQYF
TRBJ1-5,.,TRBV5-1,.,TGCGCCAGCAGCTTGTACCCAACGGGCAATCAGCCCCAGCATTTT,CASSLYPTGNQPQHF
TRBJ1-3,.,TRBV3-1/TRBV3-2,.,TGTGCCAGCAGCCCGAGTACGTCTGGAAACACCATATATTTT,CASSPSTSGNTIYF
TRBJ1-1,.,TRBV24-1,.,TGTGCCACCAGAGATGACTGGAACACTGAAGCTTTCTTT,CATRDDWNTEAFF
TRBJ2-1,.,TRBV11-2,.,TGTGCCAGCAGCTTAGGGAGGGGACAGATATACAATGAGCAGTTCTTC,CASSLGRGQIYNEQFF
TRBJ2-2,.,TRBV6-5,.,TGTGCCAGCAGTTACAGTCTAGGCACCGGGGAGCTGTTTTTT,CASSYSLGTGELFF
TRBJ2-1,TRBD2,TRBV18,.,TGTGCCAGCTCACCAAACGGGGCTAGCGGGAGAGGCAATGAGCAGTTCTTC,CASSPNGASGRGNEQFF
TRBJ2-1,.,TRBV3-1/TRBV3-2,.,TGTGCCAGCACTGGGGGCCGATCCTACAATGAGCAGTTCTTC,CASTGGRSYNEQFF
TRBJ2-7,.,TRBV3-1/TRBV3-2,.,TGTGCCAGCAGCCATAGCAACGAGCAGTACTTC,CASSHSNEQYF
TRBJ1-4,TRBD1,TRBV6-6,.,TGTGCCAGCAGTGACAGGGGAGGGGAAAAACTGTTTTTT,CASSDRGGEKLFF
TRBJ2-5,TRBD1,TRBV5-4,.,TGTGCCAGCAGCTCGAGGACAGGGGAGGAGACCCAGTACTTC,CASSSRTGEETQYF
TRBJ1-3,.,TRBV3-1/TRBV3-2,.,TGTGCCAGCAGCCAACAGGGTTCAGGAAACACCATATATTTT,CASSQQGSGNTIYF
TRBJ2-3,TRBD2,TRBV10-3,few,TGTGCCATCATGGGACTAGCGGAAATCACAGATACGCAGTATTTT,CAIMGLAEITDTQYF
TRBJ1-2,.,TRBV10-3,.,TGTGCCATCAGTGAGATCGCTGGGCCAGCAAGCTACACCTTC,CAISEIAGPASYTF
TRBJ2-7,TRBD1,TRBV11-2,.,TGTGCCAGCAGCTCGTTACAGGGGGCTAACGAGCAGTACTTC,CASSSLQGANEQYF
TRBJ2-7,.,TRBV18,.,TGTGCCAGCTCACCACCCGGGACCTACGAGCAGTACTTC,CASSPPGTYEQYF
TRBJ2-7,.,TRBV10-3,few,TGTGCCATCAGCCTCGGCTACGAGCAGTACTTC,CAISLGYEQYF
TRBJ2-7,TRBD1,TRBV6-5,.,TGTGCCAGCATCGGGACAGGGGGTCTCGAGCAGTACTTC,CASIGTGGLEQYF
TRBJ2-3,.,TRBV5-1,once,TGCGCCAGCAGCTTGGAAACGGGGGGCGCAGATACGCAGTATTTT,CASSLETGGADTQYF
TRBJ2-2,TRBD2,TRBV7-2,.,TGTGCCAGCAGCTCCCGGGGGTCTAGCGGGACCAACACCGGGGAGCTGTTTTTT,CASSSRGSSGTNTGELFF
TRBJ1-5,.,TRBV5-6,once,TGTGCCAGCAGCTTCTCAGGTAGGAATCAGCCCCAGCATTTT,CASSFSGRNQPQHF
TRBJ2-7,.,TRBV6-5,.,TGTGCCAGCAGTTACTCACCGGTCTCCTACGAGCAGTACTTC,CASSYSPVSYEQYF
TRBJ2-1,TRBD2,TRBV10-2,.,TGCGCCAGCAGTCGGGAGGGGGGGCAGGTTTATGAGCAGTTCTTC,CASSREGGQVYEQFF
TRBJ2-3,TRBD2,TRBV9,.,TGTGCCAGCAGCGACCCCCGACTAGCGGGACACAGCACAGATACGCAGTATTTT,CASSDPRLAGHSTDTQYF
TRBJ2-7,.,TRBV12-3/TRBV12-4,.,TGTGCCAGCAGCCAGGCTTTAGAACACTGCTTC,CASSQALEHCF
TRBJ2-3,TRBD2,TRBV5-4,.,TGTGCCTGTCTTGATGGGCGGGGGGGCACAGATACGCAGTATTTT,CACLDGRGGTDTQYF
TRBJ2-4,TRBD2,TRBV27,.,TGTGCCAGCAGTTTATCGAGGGCTAGCGGGAGGGCCCTAAACATTCAGTACTTC,CASSLSRASGRALNIQYF
TRBJ1-1,.,TRBV7-3,once,TGTGCCAGCAAGGGGCAGTCGGACACTGAAGCTTTCTTT,CASKGQSDTEAFF
TRBJ2-1,TRBD2,TRBV28,.,TGTGCCAGCAGTCCTACGGGACTAGCGGGACGTCACCATGAGCAGTTCTTC,CASSPTGLAGRHHEQFF